This TCR beta chain was observed in a study of blood T cell repertoires in COVID-19. Study background: Collection of acute and convalescent COVID-19 samples took place in the United States, Italy and Spain.

Seattle enrolled patients during active infection and tracked them longitudinally. Libraries were prepared by immunoSEQ multiplex PCR; TCRdb keeps only in-frame clonotypes and omits some of them. The sample lists hundreds of thousands of clones, approximately 90% seen once, with around 12% in the top ten. Germline assignment: CDR1 LNHDA and CDR2 SQIVND (reference sequence). Trimming took 8 bases from V and 0 from J; bases not matched to a gene: 8. CDR3 length: 15 amino acids. Sequenced material: peripheral blood. The chain combines TRBV19 with TRBJ2-3; 7 bases are a match to TRBD1. This clonotype originated in a woman aged 45-65 years with COVID-19, enrolled during active disease. The CDR3 DNA reads as TGTGCCAGTCTTGACAGGGTTGGTAGCACAGATACGCAGTATTTT. Encoded protein: CASLDRVGSTDTQYF.